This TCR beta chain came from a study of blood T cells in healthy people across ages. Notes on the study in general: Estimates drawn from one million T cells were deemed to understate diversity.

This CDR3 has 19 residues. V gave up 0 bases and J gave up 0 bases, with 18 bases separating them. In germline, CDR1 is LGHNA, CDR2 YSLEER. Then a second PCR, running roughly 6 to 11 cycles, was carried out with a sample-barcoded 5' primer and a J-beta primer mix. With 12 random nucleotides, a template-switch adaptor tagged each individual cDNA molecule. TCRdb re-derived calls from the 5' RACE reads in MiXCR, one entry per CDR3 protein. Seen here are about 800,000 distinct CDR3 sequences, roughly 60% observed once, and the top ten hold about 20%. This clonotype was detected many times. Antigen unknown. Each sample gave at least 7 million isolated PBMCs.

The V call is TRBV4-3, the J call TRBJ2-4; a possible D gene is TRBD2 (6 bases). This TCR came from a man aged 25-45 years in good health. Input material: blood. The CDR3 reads CASSQDRDRGIIAKNIQYF. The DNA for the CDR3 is TGCGCCAGCAGCCAAGATAGGGATCGGGGGATCATAGCCAAAAACATTCAGTACTTC.